The 17 T cell receptor beta chains listed next were all sequenced from one sample in a study of shared clonotypes between healthy human individuals. The protocol was immunoSEQ multiplex PCR, while the TCRdb copy is restricted to in-frame clones and leaves out a portion. Of over a million clones listed, around 82% are singletons. The source material was memory CD4+ T cells from PBMCs. Subset denoted: CD45RA-negative fraction. The source of these receptors is a man aged 18 to 29 in good health. Some clones in this sample may be carry-over from other donors' samples.

V gene TRBV7-2 combines with J gene TRBJ2-4; 7 bases line up with TRBD1. V was clipped by 1 base and J by 7 bases; unmatched bases: 7. This CDR3 is 15 amino acids long. Germline CDR1 SGHTA, CDR2 FQGNSA. Written as DNA, the CDR3 is TGTGCCAGCAGCTTAGAAGGGGGCAGGGTGAACATTCAGTACTTC. Translation gives CASSLEGGRVNIQYF.

The CDR3 loop is CASSLSPSYNEQFF. In nucleotides, the CDR3 is TGTGCCAGCAGTTTATCCCCTAGCTACAATGAGCAGTTCTTC. J is TRBJ2-1 and V is TRBV28; D is unresolved. Germline loops: CDR1 MDHEN, CDR2 SYDVKM. CDR3 length: 14 residues. V gave up 1 base and J gave up 3 bases, with 7 bases separating them.

This clone was picked up one time. The rearrangement joins TRBV7-9 to TRBJ2-5; D could derive from TRBD1 or TRBD2 (5 bases each). CDR1 SEHNR and CDR2 FQNEAQ come from the germline V gene (reference sequence). This CDR3 comprises 14 residues. Trimming cost V 3 bases and J 4 bases, with 12 bases left between them. CDR3 nucleotides: TGTGCCAGCAGCTTGGCAGGGAGTAGAGAGACCCAGTACTTC. It yields the protein CASSLAGSRETQYF.

As DNA, the CDR3 is TGTGCCAGCAGCTTACGGAATCTCGATGGCTACACCTTC. This codes for CASSLRNLDGYTF. The chain employs TRBV7-6 and TRBJ1-2; D is undetermined. CDR3 length: 13 residues. Trimming removed 2 bases at V and 6 bases at J, with 10 bases between. CDR1 is SGHVS, CDR2 FNYEAQ, per germline.

The V and J genes are TRBV6-6 and TRBJ2-3; D call uncertain. The CDR3 extends over 12 amino acids. CDR1 is MNHNY, CDR2 SVGAGI, per germline (reference sequence). Trimming removed 3 bases from V and 5 bases from J, with 6 bases in between. In DNA, the CDR3 is TGTGCCAGCAGTTATGCTGGAGATACGCAGTATTTT. Protein product: CASSYAGDTQYF.

In DNA, the CDR3 is TGTGCCAGCAGCGTAGGCCCGCGGGTCTCCAAACAAGAGACCCAGTACTTC. This gives the protein CASSVGPRVSKQETQYF. V usage is TRBV9 and J usage is TRBJ2-5; D may be TRBD2 (5 bases). Germline CDR1 reads SGDLS; CDR2 reads YYNGEE. This CDR3 is built from 17 residues. V gave up 0 bases and J gave up 2 bases, with 17 bases separating them.

J is TRBJ1-1 and V is TRBV5-1, with 11 bases fitting TRBD1. Germline CDR1 is SGHRS and CDR2 is YFSETQ. This CDR3 region has 14 residues. Trimming cost V 2 bases and J 4 bases; bases outside gene matches: 1. CDR3 bases: TGCGCCAGCAGCTTCGGGACAGGGGGCACTGAAGCTTTCTTT. Protein: CASSFGTGGTEAFF.

The rearrangement joins TRBV21-1 to TRBJ2-7; whether TRBD2, the table's D call, matches the DNA was not checked. TRBV21-1 is recorded as a pseudogene. CDR3 length equals 16 residues. The CDR3 bases are TGTGCCAGCACCCAAAGCCGACGGGATCCGCCCTACGAGCAGTACTTC. It is translated as CASTQSRRDPPYEQYF.

This chain joins TRBV5-1 and TRBJ2-2; the match to TRBD2 covers 16 bases. The CDR3 consists of 18 residues. Germline V CDR1 and CDR2: SGHRS, YFSETQ. Trimming removed 4 bases from V and 4 bases from J; junction bases left unmatched: 7. The DNA for the CDR3 is TGCGCCAGCAGCATAATAGGGACTAGCGGGAGGGCCACCGGGGAGCTGTTTTTT. Protein: CASSIIGTSGRATGELFF.

V is TRBV15 and J is TRBJ2-5, with D perhaps assigned TRBD1 or TRBD2 (6 bases each). Germline V lookup: CDR1 LNHNV, CDR2 YYDKDF (reference sequence). Trimming shortened V by 4 bases and J by 5 bases, and 17 bases separated the two germline ends. This CDR3 region has 15 residues. Here the CDR3 DNA reads TGTGCCACCAGCAAAGAACAGGGAGGAGAGGAGACCCAGTACTTC. Translation gives CATSKEQGGEETQYF.

This rearrangement joins TRBV5-1 to TRBJ1-2; perhaps TRBD1 as D (5 bases). Germline-derived CDR1 and CDR2 are SGHRS and YFSETQ. The CDR3 is 12 residues long. Trimming pared 2 bases from V and 7 bases from J, leaving 9 bases between. CDR3 sequence (DNA): TGCGCCAGCAGCTTCCGGGACGGTGGCTACACCTTC. This encodes CASSFRDGGYTF.

This chain uses TRBV28 with TRBJ1-4; a possible D gene is TRBD1 (5 bases). V lost 2 bases to trimming and J lost 7 bases, with 14 bases between them. CDR3 length: 15 amino acids. In germline, CDR1 is MDHEN, CDR2 SYDVKM. The CDR3 reads CASSLPGSVSEKLFF. CDR3 coding DNA: TGTGCCAGCAGTTTACCAGGGAGTGTCAGTGAAAAACTGTTTTTT. The full variable domain, its missing parts supplied by reference TRBV28 and TRBJ1-4, is DVKVTQSSRYLVKRTGEKVFLECVQDMDHENMFWYRQDPGLGLRLIYFSYDVKMKEKGDIPEGYSVSREKKERFSLILESASTNQTSMYLCASSLPGSVSEKLFFGSGTQLSVL.

The genes are TRBV2 and TRBJ2-3; TRBD2 matches at 9 bases. Germline CDR1 reads SNHLY; CDR2 reads FYNNEI. The CDR3 is made up of 14 amino acids. The V segment lost 6 bases and the J segment 6 bases; nucleotides outside the gene matches: 7. The CDR3 spells CASRRTSALDTQYF. The CDR3 bases are TGTGCCAGCAGAAGGACTAGCGCTTTGGATACGCAGTATTTT.

The chain carries TRBV14 and TRBJ2-3; a weak D match, TRBD1 (5 bases). The V gene lost 3 bases and the J gene lost 4 bases, with 11 bases spanning the gap. The CDR3 is made up of 14 amino acids. Germline V CDR1 and CDR2: SGHDN, FVKESK. CDR3 protein: CASSHPTVSDTQYF. CDR3 nucleotide sequence: TGTGCCAGCAGCCACCCGACAGTTTCAGATACGCAGTATTTT.

The V call is TRBV5-1, the J call TRBJ2-6, with 12 bases identical to TRBD1. V was clipped by 8 bases and J by 2 bases; unmatched bases: 5. This CDR3 is built from 16 residues. CDR1 SGHRS and CDR2 YFSETQ come from the germline V gene. The CDR3 bases are TGCGCCAGGGGACAGGGGGCGAGACCTGGGGCCAACGTCCTGACTTTC. As protein: CARGQGARPGANVLTF.

The rearrangement uses TRBV7-9 and TRBJ2-2, with D unclear. V was trimmed by 5 bases and J by 6 bases, leaving 16 bases between them. Looked up from germline, CDR1 is SEHNR and CDR2 is FQNEAQ (reference sequence). CDR3 length: 15 residues. The CDR3 protein is CASSPPKGGAGELFF. The CDR3 nucleotides are TGTGCCAGCAGCCCTCCGAAGGGCGGTGCCGGGGAGCTGTTTTTT. Using reference TRBV7-9 and TRBJ2-2 for the parts outside the CDR3, the full variable domain is DTGVSQNPRHKITKRGQNVTFRCDPISEHNRLYWYRQTLGQGPEFLTYFQNEAQLEKSRLLSDRFSAERPKGSFSTLEIQRTEQGDSAMYLCASSPPKGGAGELFFGEGSRLTVL.

As concerns this clone: The junction differs from germline at one of its ends, possibly a read error. Other DNA sequences of this sample code for an identical CDR3. V gene TRBV18 combines with J gene TRBJ2-5; no reliable D call. This CDR3 contains 11 residues. Germline V gene lookup returns CDR1 KGHSH and CDR2 LQKENI. The CDR3 sequence: CASSPQETQYF. In nucleotides, the CDR3 is TGTGCCAGCTCCCCACAAGAGACCCAGTACTTC.